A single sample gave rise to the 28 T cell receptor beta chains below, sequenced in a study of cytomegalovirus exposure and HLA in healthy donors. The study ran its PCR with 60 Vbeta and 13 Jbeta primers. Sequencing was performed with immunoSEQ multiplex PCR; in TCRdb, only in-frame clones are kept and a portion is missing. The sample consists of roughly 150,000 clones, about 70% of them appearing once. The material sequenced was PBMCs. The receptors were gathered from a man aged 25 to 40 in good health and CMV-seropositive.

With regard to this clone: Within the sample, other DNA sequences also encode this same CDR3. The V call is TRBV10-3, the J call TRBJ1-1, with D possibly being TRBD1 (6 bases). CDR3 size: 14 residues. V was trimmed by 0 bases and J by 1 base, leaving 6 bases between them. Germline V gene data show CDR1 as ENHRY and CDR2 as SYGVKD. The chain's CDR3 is CAISESQGNTEAFF. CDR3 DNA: TGTGCCATCAGTGAGTCACAGGGGAACACTGAAGCTTTCTTT.

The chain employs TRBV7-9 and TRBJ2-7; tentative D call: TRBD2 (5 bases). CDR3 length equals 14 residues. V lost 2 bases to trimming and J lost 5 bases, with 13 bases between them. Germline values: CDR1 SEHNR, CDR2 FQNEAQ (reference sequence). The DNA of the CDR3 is TGTGCCAGCAGCTTATCGGGAATAAGAGACGAGCAGTACTTC. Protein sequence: CASSLSGIRDEQYF.

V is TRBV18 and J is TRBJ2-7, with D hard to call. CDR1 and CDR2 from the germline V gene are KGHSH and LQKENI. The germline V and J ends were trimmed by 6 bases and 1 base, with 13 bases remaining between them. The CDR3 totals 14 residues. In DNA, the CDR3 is TGTGCCAGCTCCAGCTCGATGAGGTCCTACGAGCAGTACTTC. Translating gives CASSSSMRSYEQYF.

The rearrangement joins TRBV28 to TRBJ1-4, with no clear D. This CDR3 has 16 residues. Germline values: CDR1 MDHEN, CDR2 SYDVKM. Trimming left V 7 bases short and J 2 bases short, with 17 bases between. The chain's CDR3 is CASIPGSGLTNEKLFF. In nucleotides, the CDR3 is TGTGCCAGCATCCCGGGGTCGGGCCTCACTAATGAAAAACTGTTTTTT.

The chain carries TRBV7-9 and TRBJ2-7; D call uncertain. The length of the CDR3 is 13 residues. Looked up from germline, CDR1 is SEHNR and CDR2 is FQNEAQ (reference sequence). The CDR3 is CFCKQKAAYEQYF. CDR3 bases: TGTTTTTGCAAGCAGAAGGCGGCATACGAGCAGTACTTC.

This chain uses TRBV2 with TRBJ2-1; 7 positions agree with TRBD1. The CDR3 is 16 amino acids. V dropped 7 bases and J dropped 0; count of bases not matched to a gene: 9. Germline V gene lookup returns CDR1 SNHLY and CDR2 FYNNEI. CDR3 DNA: TGTGCCAGCATCATAGAGGGACAGCTCTCCTACAATGAGCAGTTCTTC. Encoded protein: CASIIEGQLSYNEQFF. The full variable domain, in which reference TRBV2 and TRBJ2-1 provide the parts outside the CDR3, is EPEVTQTPSHQVTQMGQEVILRCVPISNHLYFYWYRQILGQKVEFLVSFYNNEISEKSEIFDDQFSVERPDGSNFTLKIRSTKLEDSAMYFCASIIEGQLSYNEQFFGPGTRLTVL.

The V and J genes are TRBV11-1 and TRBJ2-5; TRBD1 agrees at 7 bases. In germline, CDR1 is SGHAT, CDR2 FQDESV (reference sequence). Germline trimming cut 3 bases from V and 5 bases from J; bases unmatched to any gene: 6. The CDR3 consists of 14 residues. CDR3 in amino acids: CASSLQGGRETQYF. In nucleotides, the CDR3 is TGTGCCAGCAGCTTGCAAGGGGGCCGGGAGACCCAGTACTTC.

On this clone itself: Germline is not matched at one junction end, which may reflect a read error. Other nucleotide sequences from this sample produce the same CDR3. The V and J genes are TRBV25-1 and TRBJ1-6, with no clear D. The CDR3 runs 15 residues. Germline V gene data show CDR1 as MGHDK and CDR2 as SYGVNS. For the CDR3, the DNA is TGCGCCAGCAGTGTGACTGGCACGGCGAATTCACCCCTCCACTTT. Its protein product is CASSVTGTANSPLHF.

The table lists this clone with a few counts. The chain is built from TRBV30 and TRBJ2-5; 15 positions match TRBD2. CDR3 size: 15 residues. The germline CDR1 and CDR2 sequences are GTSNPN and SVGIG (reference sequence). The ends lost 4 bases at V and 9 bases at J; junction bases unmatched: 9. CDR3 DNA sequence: TGTGCCTGGACTCCCGGACTAGCGGGGGGGGAGGCCCAGTACTTC. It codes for CAWTPGLAGGEAQYF.

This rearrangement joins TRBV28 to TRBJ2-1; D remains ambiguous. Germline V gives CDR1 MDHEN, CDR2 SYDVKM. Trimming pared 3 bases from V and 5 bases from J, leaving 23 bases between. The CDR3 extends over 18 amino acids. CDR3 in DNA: TGTGCCAGCAGTTTCGTAACTCAACCGCCTCCGATGGACAATGAGCAGTTCTTC. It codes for CASSFVTQPPPMDNEQFF. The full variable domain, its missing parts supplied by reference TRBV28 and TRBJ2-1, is DVKVTQSSRYLVKRTGEKVFLECVQDMDHENMFWYRQDPGLGLRLIYFSYDVKMKEKGDIPEGYSVSREKKERFSLILESASTNQTSMYLCASSFVTQPPPMDNEQFFGPGTRLTVL.

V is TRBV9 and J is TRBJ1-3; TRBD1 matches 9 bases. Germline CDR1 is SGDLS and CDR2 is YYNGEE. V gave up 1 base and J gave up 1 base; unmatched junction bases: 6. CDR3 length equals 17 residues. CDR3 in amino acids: CASSVSQGARSGNTIYF. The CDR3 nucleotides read TGTGCCAGCAGCGTATCACAGGGGGCAAGATCTGGAAACACCATATATTTT.

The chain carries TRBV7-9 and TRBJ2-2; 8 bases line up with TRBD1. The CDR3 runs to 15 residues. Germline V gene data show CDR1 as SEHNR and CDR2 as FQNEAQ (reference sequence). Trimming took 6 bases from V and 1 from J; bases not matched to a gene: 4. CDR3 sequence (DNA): TGTGCCAGCAGTCTCGGACAGGGGAACACCGGGGAGCTGTTTTTT. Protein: CASSLGQGNTGELFF.

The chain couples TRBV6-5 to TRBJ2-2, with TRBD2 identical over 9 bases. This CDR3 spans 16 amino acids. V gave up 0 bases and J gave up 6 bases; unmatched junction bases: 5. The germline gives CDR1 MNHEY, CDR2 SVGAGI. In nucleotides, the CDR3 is TGTGCCAGCAGTTACTCTTATAGCGGGAGATCCGGGGAGCTGTTTTTT. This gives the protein CASSYSYSGRSGELFF.

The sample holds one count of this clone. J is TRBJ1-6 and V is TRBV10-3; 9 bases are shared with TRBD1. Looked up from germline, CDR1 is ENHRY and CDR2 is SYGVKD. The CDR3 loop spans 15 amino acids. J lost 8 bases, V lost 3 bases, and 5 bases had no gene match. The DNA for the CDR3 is TGTGCCATCAGTGACGAGGGACAGGGCTATTCACCCCTCCACTTT. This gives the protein CAISDEGQGYSPLHF.

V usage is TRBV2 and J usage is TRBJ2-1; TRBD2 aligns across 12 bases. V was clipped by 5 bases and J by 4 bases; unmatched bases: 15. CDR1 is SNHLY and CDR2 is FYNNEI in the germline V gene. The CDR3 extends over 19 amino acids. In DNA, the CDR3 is TGTGCCAGCAGTACCCCCGGGACTAGCGGGCTCCGTTTATACAATGAGCAGTTCTTC. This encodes CASSTPGTSGLRLYNEQFF.

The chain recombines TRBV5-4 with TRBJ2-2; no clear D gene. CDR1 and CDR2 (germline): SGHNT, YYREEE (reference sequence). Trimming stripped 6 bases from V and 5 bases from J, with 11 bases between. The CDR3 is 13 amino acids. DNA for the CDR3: TGTGCCAGCACCCCGACAAGTACCGGGGAGCTGTTTTTT. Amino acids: CASTPTSTGELFF.

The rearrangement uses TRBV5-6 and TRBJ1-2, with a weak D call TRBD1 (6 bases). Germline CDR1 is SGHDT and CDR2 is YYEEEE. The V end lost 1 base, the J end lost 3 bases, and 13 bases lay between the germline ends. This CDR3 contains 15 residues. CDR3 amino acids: CASSLTGSADYGYTF. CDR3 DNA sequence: TGTGCCAGCAGCTTGACAGGGTCCGCGGACTATGGCTACACCTTC.

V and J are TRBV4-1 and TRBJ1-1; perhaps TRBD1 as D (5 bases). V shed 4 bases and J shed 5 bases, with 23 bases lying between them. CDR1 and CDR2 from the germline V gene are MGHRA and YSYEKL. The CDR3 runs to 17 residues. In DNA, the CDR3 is TGCGCCAGCAGCCCGCTACGTATTAGACAGACCCTGACTGAAGCTTTCTTT. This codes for CASSPLRIRQTLTEAFF.

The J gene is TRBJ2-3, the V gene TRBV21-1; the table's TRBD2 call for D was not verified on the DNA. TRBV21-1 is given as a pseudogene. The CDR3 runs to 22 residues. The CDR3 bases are TGTGCCAGCAGCAAGTATCGGGTCGAGGTCGGTGGTTGTCGGGAGAACACAGATACGCAGTATTTT. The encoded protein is CASSKYRVEVGGCRENTDTQYF.

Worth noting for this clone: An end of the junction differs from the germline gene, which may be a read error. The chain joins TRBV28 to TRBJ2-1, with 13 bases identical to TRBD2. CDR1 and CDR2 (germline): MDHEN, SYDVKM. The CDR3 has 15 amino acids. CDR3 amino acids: CASSQQTGTSGRGIF. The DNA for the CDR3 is TGTGCCAGCAGCCAGCAGACAGGTACTAGCGGGAGGGGAATCTTC.

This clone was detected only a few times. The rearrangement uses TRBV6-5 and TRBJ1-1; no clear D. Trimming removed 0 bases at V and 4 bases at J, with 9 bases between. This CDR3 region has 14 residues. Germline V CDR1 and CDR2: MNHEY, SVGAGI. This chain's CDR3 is CASSYSRGRTEAFF. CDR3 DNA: TGTGCCAGCAGTTACTCGCGGGGTCGCACTGAAGCTTTCTTT.

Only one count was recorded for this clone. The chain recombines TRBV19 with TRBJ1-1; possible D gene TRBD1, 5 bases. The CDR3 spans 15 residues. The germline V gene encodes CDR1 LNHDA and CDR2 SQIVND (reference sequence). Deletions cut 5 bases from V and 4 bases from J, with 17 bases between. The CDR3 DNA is TGTGCCAGTAGTCCGAACCGGGGGGGGAGCACTGAAGCTTTCTTT. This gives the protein CASSPNRGGSTEAFF.

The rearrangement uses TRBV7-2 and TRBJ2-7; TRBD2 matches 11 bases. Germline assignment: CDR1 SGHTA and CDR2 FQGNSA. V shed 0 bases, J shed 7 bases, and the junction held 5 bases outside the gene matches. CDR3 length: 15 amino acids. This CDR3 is CASSLASGRAWEQYF. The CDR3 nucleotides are TGTGCCAGCAGCTTAGCTAGCGGGAGGGCCTGGGAGCAGTACTTC.

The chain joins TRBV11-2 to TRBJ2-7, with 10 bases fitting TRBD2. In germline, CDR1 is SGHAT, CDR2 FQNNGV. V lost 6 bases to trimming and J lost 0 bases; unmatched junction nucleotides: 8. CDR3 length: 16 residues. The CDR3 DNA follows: TGTGCCAGCAGTGTTTTTGGGACTAGCGACTCCTACGAGCAGTACTTC. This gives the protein CASSVFGTSDSYEQYF.

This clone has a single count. This chain's CDR3 is CASSLGRDGYTF. In DNA, the CDR3 is TGCGCCAGCAGCTTGGGCAGGGATGGCTACACCTTC. The gene calls are TRBV5-1 and TRBJ1-2, with TRBD1 as a possible D gene (5 bases). The CDR3 sequence is 12 residues long. Germline CDR1 SGHRS, CDR2 YFSETQ. V gave up 0 bases and J gave up 6 bases, with 6 bases separating them.

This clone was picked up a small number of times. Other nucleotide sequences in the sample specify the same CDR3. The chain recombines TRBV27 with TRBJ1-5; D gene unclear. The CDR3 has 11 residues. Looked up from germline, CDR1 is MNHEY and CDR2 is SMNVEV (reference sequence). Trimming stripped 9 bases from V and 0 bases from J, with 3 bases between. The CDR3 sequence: CASISNQPQHF. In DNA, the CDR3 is TGTGCCAGTATTAGCAATCAGCCCCAGCATTTT.

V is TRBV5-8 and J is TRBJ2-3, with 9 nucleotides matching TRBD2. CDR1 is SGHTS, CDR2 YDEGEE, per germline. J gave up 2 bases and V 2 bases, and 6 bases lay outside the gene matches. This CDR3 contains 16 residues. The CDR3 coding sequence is TGTGCCAGCAGCTTTCCTGCTAGCGGGGTCACAGATACGCAGTATTTT. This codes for CASSFPASGVTDTQYF.

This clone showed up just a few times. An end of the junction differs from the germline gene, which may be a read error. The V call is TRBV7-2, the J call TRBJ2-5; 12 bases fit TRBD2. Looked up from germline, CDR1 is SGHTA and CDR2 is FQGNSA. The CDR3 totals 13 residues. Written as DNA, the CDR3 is TGTGCCAGCAGCCTAGCGGGGGGGGAAACCCAGTACTTC. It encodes CASSLAGGETQYF.